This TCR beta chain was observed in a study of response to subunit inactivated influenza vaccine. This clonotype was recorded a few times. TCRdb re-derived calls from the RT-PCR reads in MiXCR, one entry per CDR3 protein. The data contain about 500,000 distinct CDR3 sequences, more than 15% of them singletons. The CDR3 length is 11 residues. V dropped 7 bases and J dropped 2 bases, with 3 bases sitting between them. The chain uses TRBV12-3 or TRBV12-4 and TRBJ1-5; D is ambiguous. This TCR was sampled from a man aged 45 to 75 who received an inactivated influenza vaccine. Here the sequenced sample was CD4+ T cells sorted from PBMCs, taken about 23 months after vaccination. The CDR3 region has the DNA TGTGCCAGCACTGGCAATCAGCCCCAGCATTTT. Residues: CASTGNQPQHF.